This T cell receptor beta chain was sequenced for a study of blood T cell repertoires in COVID-19. The authors' processing: How many nucleated cells were present was estimated from reference gene primer amplification. Libraries were prepared by immunoSEQ multiplex PCR; TCRdb keeps only in-frame clonotypes and omits some of them. The V and J calls and the clone size are those of that table, but D and trimming were determined from the DNA. Altogether 25,000 to 35,000 clones are present, around 80% being singletons, with the ten largest covering about 39%. Trimming took off 3 bases at V and 5 bases at J, with 8 bases between the two ends. This CDR3 is 13 amino acids long. The germline CDR1 and CDR2 sequences are SEHNR and FQNEAQ (reference sequence).

This receptor was obtained from a woman older than 75 with acute or convalescent COVID-19. The chain couples TRBV7-9 to TRBJ2-1; D perhaps matches TRBD1 (5 bases). Sequences were obtained from peripheral blood. CDR3 amino acids: CASSFRQNNEQFF. In DNA form, the CDR3 reads TGTGCCAGCAGCTTCCGACAGAACAATGAGCAGTTCTTC.